The clone carrying this T cell receptor (beta chain) came up many times. These data are taken from a study of T cells in Graves' hyperthyroidism and ophthalmopathy. V gave up 1 base and J gave up 4 bases, with 7 bases separating them. The CDR3 runs 14 residues. Germline-derived CDR1 and CDR2 are LGHDT and YNNKEL (reference sequence). RNA transcripts yielded amplified TCR beta CDR3 regions. When the TCR CDR3 underwent first-round RT-PCR, the HTBI primer set was used. MiXCR, run by TCRdb on the multiplex PCR reads, gives a single entry per CDR3 protein. The sample holds roughly 330,000 distinct CDR3 sequences, roughly 15% seen once.

This sequence originates from a man aged 30 to 39 with Graves' hyperthyroidism. The chain employs TRBV3-1 and TRBJ2-2, with a tentative D call TRBD2 (6 bases). The sequencing input was blood. The CDR3 DNA reads as TGTGCCAGCAGCCAAGTGGGGGGCACCGGGGAGCTGTTTTTT. Translated: CASSQVGGTGELFF. The whole variable domain, filled in from reference TRBV3-1 and TRBJ2-2, reads DTAVSQTPKYLVTQMGNDKSIKCEQNLGHDTMYWYKQDSKKFLKIMFSYNNKELIINETVPNRFSPKSPDKAHLNLHINSLELGDSAVYFCASSQVGGTGELFFGEGSRLTVL.